Shown below are 30 T cell receptor delta chains from a single sample sequenced in a study of Vδ1+ human thymocytes. Extracted RNA was reverse transcribed into cDNA. Pooled V-gene forward primers with one constant-region reverse primer generated the CDR3 amplicons by multiplex PCR. TCRdb repeated clone calling on the multiplex PCR reads with CATT. The data hold 50,000 to 75,000 delta-chain clones, with approximately 16% observed a single time. Study conclusions and caveats: Thymic TRG and TRD repertoires appeared highly polyclonal.

No antigen is known for these receptors. The sequenced material came from Vdelta1+ gamma-delta thymocytes from the thymus. The subset here: FACS-sorted CD3+ TCRalphabeta- TCRVdelta1+ TCRVdelta2- thymocytes. The receptors were sampled from a girl in the first two years of life who had congenital heart surgery.

The genes are TRDV1 and TRDJ1, with a possible D match to TRDD3 (5 bases). V shed 1 base and J shed 1 base, with 19 bases lying between them. CDR1 is TSWWSYY and CDR2 is QGS in the germline V gene. The CDR3 spans 18 residues. DNA for the CDR3: TGTGCTCTTGGGGAACCGTTACCCGGCACGGGGACCACCGATAAACTCATCTTT. Protein product: CALGEPLPGTGTTDKLIF.

The chain is built from TRDV1 and TRDJ1, with a possible D match to TRDD3 (6 bases). The CDR3 has 21 residues. Looked up from germline, CDR1 is TSWWSYY and CDR2 is QGS. V dropped 4 bases and J dropped 0 bases, with 30 bases sitting between them. The CDR3 DNA reads TGTGCTCTTGGGGGACTGGGACCATGGGGGCCCCGATGGGAGAACACCGATAAACTCATCTTT. Translated: CALGGLGPWGPRWENTDKLIF.

The gene calls are TRDV1 and TRDJ1; 13 positions match TRDD3. This CDR3 has 21 amino acids. With 4 bases clipped from V and 9 bases from J, the junction kept 26 bases outside the gene matches. Germline V gives CDR1 TSWWSYY, CDR2 QGS. CDR3 protein: CALGVSYFVLGDTRTRGELIF. CDR3 coding DNA: TGTGCTCTTGGGGTTTCCTACTTCGTACTGGGGGATACGCGGACGCGGGGGGAACTCATCTTT.

V gene TRDV1 combines with J gene TRDJ1; 8 bases fit TRDD2. CDR1 is TSWWSYY and CDR2 is QGS in the germline V gene. CDR3 size: 17 residues. The junction had 14 bases not matched to a gene; V was cut back by 3 bases and J by 5 bases. This chain's CDR3 is CALGEASYNPPRDKLIF. The CDR3 region has the DNA TGTGCTCTTGGGGAGGCTTCCTACAATCCACCAAGGGATAAACTCATCTTT.

This clone has a handful of counts. The gene calls are TRDV1 and TRDJ1; TRDD3 matches at 8 bases. Germline V gives CDR1 TSWWSYY, CDR2 QGS. The CDR3 extends over 20 amino acids. V was clipped by 2 bases and J by 8 bases; unmatched bases: 25. The CDR3 protein is CALGEGLRYLGGFEEGKLIF. In DNA form, the CDR3 reads TGTGCTCTTGGGGAAGGCCTTCGCTACCTTGGGGGATTCGAAGAGGGAAAACTCATCTTT.

V and J are TRDV1 and TRDJ1, with unresolved D. The CDR3 runs 16 residues. V lost 3 bases and J lost 0, with 14 bases in between. Germline values: CDR1 TSWWSYY, CDR2 QGS. CDR3 coding DNA: TGTGCTCTTGGGGACGCCCTTGGACCAGACACCGATAAACTCATCTTT. Translation: CALGDALGPDTDKLIF.

This clone occurred a few times. This chain links TRDV1 with TRDJ1; the D gene is possibly TRDD3 (5 bases). The germline CDR1 and CDR2 sequences are TSWWSYY and QGS. This CDR3 is 16 amino acids long. V gave up 1 base and J gave up 0 bases, with 12 bases separating them. CDR3 bases: TGTGCTCTTGGGGAACAGGGGACCCGGTACACCGATAAACTCATCTTT. This encodes CALGEQGTRYTDKLIF.

V gene TRDV1 combines with J gene TRDJ1; D is ambiguous. V lost 0 bases and J 2 bases, leaving 16 bases between the germline ends. Germline CDR1 and CDR2: TSWWSYY and QGS. The CDR3 contains 17 residues. This CDR3 is CALGELVSVWWTDKLIF. In DNA, the CDR3 is TGTGCTCTTGGGGAACTAGTTTCGGTCTGGTGGACCGATAAACTCATCTTT.

The V and J genes are TRDV1 and TRDJ1, with 12 bases identical to TRDD3. CDR3 length equals 23 residues. The germline V gene has CDR1 TSWWSYY and CDR2 QGS. The V gene end was trimmed by 3 bases and the J gene end by 7 bases; junction bases not matched to a gene: 30. Here the CDR3 DNA reads TGTGCTCTTGGGGAGTCTGGGCCTTCCTATCCTTCGTACTGGGGGATACTGTATGGTAAACTCATCTTT. It yields the protein CALGESGPSYPSYWGILYGKLIF.

There are a few counts of this clone. The chain has TRDV2 and TRDJ1; 11 bases agree with TRDD3. The CDR3 is 19 amino acids. The germline V gene has CDR1 GEAIGNYY and CDR2 EKD. V shed 3 bases, J shed 0 bases, and the junction held 14 bases outside the gene matches. The CDR3 coding sequence is TGTGCCTGTGACGGCCTCTCTCTGGGGGATACTCGGTACACCGATAAACTCATCTTT. Translation: CACDGLSLGDTRYTDKLIF.

The V gene is TRDV1, the J gene TRDJ1; D possibly corresponds to TRDD3 (6 bases). The ends were cut back, 9 bases at V and 0 bases at J, with 14 bases in the middle. This CDR3 spans 14 amino acids. CDR1 is TSWWSYY and CDR2 is QGS in the germline V gene. The CDR3, as DNA: TGTGCTCTGGGGCAGGGGATGAACACCGATAAACTCATCTTT. Translated: CALGQGMNTDKLIF.

This chain connects TRDV1 to TRDJ1, with TRDD3 matching over 11 bases. The germline V gene has CDR1 TSWWSYY and CDR2 QGS. Unmatched junction bases numbered 16, after V lost 3 bases and J lost 7 bases. The CDR3 loop spans 18 amino acids. The chain's CDR3 is CALGDYGGYAMSRSKLIF. DNA of the CDR3: TGTGCTCTTGGGGATTATGGGGGATACGCTATGAGCAGAAGTAAACTCATCTTT.

The chain combines TRDV1 with TRDJ1; the match to TRDD3 covers 7 bases. The CDR3 has 17 residues. V lost 1 base and J lost 0; bases outside the gene matches: 8. Germline V CDR1 and CDR2: TSWWSYY, QGS. In nucleotides, the CDR3 is TGTGCTCTTGGGGAACGCACGGGATACACTTACACCGATAAACTCATCTTT. It specifies CALGERTGYTYTDKLIF.

This clone was seen just once. This could be a read error, since a much larger clone is one nucleotide away. Other DNA sequences in this sample translate to the same CDR3. V and J are TRDV2 and TRDJ1; D not resolved. The germline gives CDR1 GEAIGNYY, CDR2 EKD. Trimming left V 5 bases short and J 0 bases short, with 9 bases between. This CDR3 is built from 13 residues. This CDR3 is CACGGPYTDKLIF. The CDR3 region has the DNA TGTGCCTGTGGTGGACCGTACACCGATAAACTCATCTTT.

The chain has TRDV1 and TRDJ1, with 11 bases that match TRDD3. After removal of 2 bases from V and 7 bases from J, the junction contained 9 bases not matched to a gene. Germline V lookup: CDR1 TSWWSYY, CDR2 QGS. There are 16 residues in the CDR3. The CDR3, as DNA: TGTGCTCTTGGGGAAAGGAGTACTGGGGGATATTCTAAACTCATCTTT. Its protein product is CALGERSTGGYSKLIF.

This chain connects TRDV1 to TRDJ1; either TRDD2 or TRDD3 may supply D (7 bases each). CDR1 and CDR2 from the germline V gene are TSWWSYY and QGS. The CDR3 is made up of 20 amino acids. Trimming cost V 3 bases and J 8 bases, with 34 bases left between them. The CDR3 is CALGDLLVPTGGLGIRKLIF. The DNA of the CDR3 is TGTGCTCTTGGGGACCTACTTGTTCCTACTGGAGGACTGGGGATTCGAAAACTCATCTTT.

The chain links TRDV1 to TRDJ1, with D perhaps being TRDD2 or TRDD3 (6 bases each). The length of the CDR3 is 21 residues. Germline assignment: CDR1 TSWWSYY and CDR2 QGS. V lost 6 bases and J lost 3, with 35 bases in between. The CDR3 spells CALGEVFGDRPSGWGSDKLIF. DNA of the CDR3: TGTGCTCTTGGTGAAGTCTTCGGAGACCGGCCTTCCGGTTGGGGGTCCGATAAACTCATCTTT.

This chain joins TRDV1 and TRDJ1; D tentatively reads TRDD2 or TRDD3 (7 bases each). Germline V gives CDR1 TSWWSYY, CDR2 QGS. V was cut by 1 base and J by 0 bases, with 24 bases left in between. The CDR3 has 20 residues. CDR3 region: CALGERSYVGTGANTDKLIF. CDR3 sequence (DNA): TGTGCTCTTGGGGAACGTTCCTACGTAGGGACTGGGGCCAACACCGATAAACTCATCTTT.

The rearrangement links TRDV1 to TRDJ1, with unresolved D. Trimming stripped 0 bases from V and 0 bases from J, with 20 bases between. CDR3 length: 19 amino acids. The V gene's germline CDR1 is TSWWSYY and CDR2 QGS. The CDR3 region has the DNA TGTGCTCTTGGGGAACTACCAAGACCAGCAAGAGTGTACACCGATAAACTCATCTTT. This encodes CALGELPRPARVYTDKLIF.

This chain connects TRAV29/DV5 to TRDJ1; 9 bases are a match to TRDD2. CDR1 and CDR2 from the germline V gene are NSMFDY and ISSIKDK. This CDR3 has 21 residues. V shed 0 bases and J 0 bases; nucleotides not matched to a gene: 21. The CDR3 coding sequence is TGTGCAGCAAGCGATAGGCCTTCCTACTTACCCTGGGACTCGTACACCGATAAACTCATCTTT. This gives the protein CAASDRPSYLPWDSYTDKLIF.

The J gene is TRDJ1, the V gene TRDV1; D is uncertain. Looked up from germline, CDR1 is TSWWSYY and CDR2 is QGS. The ends were cut back, 4 bases at V and 3 bases at J, with 24 bases in the middle. The CDR3 loop spans 18 amino acids. CDR3 in amino acids: CALGGPVLSRGRADKLIF. The CDR3, as DNA: TGTGCTCTTGGGGGACCGGTACTCAGTAGAGGACGCGCCGATAAACTCATCTTT.

The V call is TRDV1, the J call TRDJ1, with 10 bases identical to TRDD3. V shed 1 base, J shed 0 bases, and the junction held 8 bases outside the gene matches. Germline-derived CDR1 and CDR2 are TSWWSYY and QGS. The CDR3 length is 18 residues. CDR3 sequence: CALGEPSTLGDDTDKLIF. The CDR3 region has the DNA TGTGCTCTTGGGGAACCTTCAACACTGGGGGATGACACCGATAAACTCATCTTT.

There are a few counts of this clone. The chain combines TRDV1 with TRDJ1; 8 bases are a match to TRDD3. After removal of 1 base from V and 0 bases from J, the junction contained 22 bases not matched to a gene. In germline, CDR1 is TSWWSYY, CDR2 QGS. The CDR3 has 22 amino acids. CDR3 sequence reads: CALGEPLPTDWGYRPYTDKLIF. For the CDR3, the DNA is TGTGCTCTTGGGGAACCCCTCCCTACCGACTGGGGGTATCGACCGTACACCGATAAACTCATCTTT.

V and J are TRDV2 and TRDJ1; D perhaps matches TRDD3 (7 bases). Per the germline V gene, CDR1 is GEAIGNYY and CDR2 is EKD. The CDR3 spans 19 residues. V was clipped by 7 bases and J by 1 base, with 30 bases between them. The chain's CDR3 is CACPHPPTEGWGVTDKLIF. Here the CDR3 DNA reads TGTGCCTGCCCCCATCCTCCTACAGAAGGCTGGGGGGTCACCGATAAACTCATCTTT.

The rearrangement links TRDV1 to TRDJ1; 9 bases line up with TRDD2. The germline V gene has CDR1 TSWWSYY and CDR2 QGS. Germline trimming cut 1 base from V and 0 bases from J; bases unmatched to any gene: 21. There are 22 residues in the CDR3. The CDR3 is CALGEPDLPTFGTRPYTDKLIF. DNA of the CDR3: TGTGCTCTTGGGGAACCGGACCTTCCTACGTTCGGGACCCGGCCGTACACCGATAAACTCATCTTT.

The rearrangement joins TRDV1 to TRDJ1; TRDD3 matches 9 bases. This CDR3 comprises 19 residues. With V trimmed by 5 bases and J by 6 bases, 22 bases remained unmatched. Germline CDR1 and CDR2: TSWWSYY and QGS. Here the CDR3 DNA reads TGTGCTCTTGGGCCTTCCGATAGGTTACTGGGGGACCCCGGGCATAAACTCATCTTT. Translating it yields CALGPSDRLLGDPGHKLIF.

The V call is TRDV1, the J call TRDJ1; 7 bases fit TRDD3. CDR1 and CDR2 (germline): TSWWSYY, QGS. This CDR3 is built from 17 residues. V was pared by 0 bases and J by 1 base, with 8 bases of the junction left unmatched. The CDR3 loop reads CALGELAMGGITDKLIF. The DNA for the CDR3 is TGTGCTCTTGGGGAACTAGCTATGGGGGGGATCACCGATAAACTCATCTTT.

This clone was observed a few times. The genes are TRDV1 and TRDJ1; D is perhaps TRDD2 (6 bases). The V and J ends lost 4 bases and 0 bases respectively, with 27 bases between them. The CDR3 loop spans 20 amino acids. From germline, CDR1 is TSWWSYY and CDR2 QGS. CDR3 sequence (DNA): TGTGCTCTTGGGGTCCCTTCCCCCAAGACCCCTTCGCAGTACACCGATAAACTCATCTTT. Its translation: CALGVPSPKTPSQYTDKLIF.

This rearrangement joins TRDV1 to TRDJ1; a possible D gene is TRDD3 (6 bases). Germline CDR1 reads TSWWSYY; CDR2 reads QGS. The V end was cut by 2 bases, the J end by 1 base, with 11 bases between. The CDR3 totals 15 residues. The DNA for the CDR3 is TGTGCTCTTGGGGAAGGGGATCCCCCCACCGATAAACTCATCTTT. It codes for CALGEGDPPTDKLIF.

This clone was observed many times. The genes are TRDV2 and TRDJ1; 13 nucleotides line up with TRDD3. V shed 3 bases and J 3 bases; nucleotides not matched to a gene: 12. From germline, CDR1 is GEAIGNYY and CDR2 EKD. The CDR3 covers 18 residues. DNA for the CDR3: TGTGCCTGTGACCTAACTGGGGGATACGCGCGAAGAGCCGATAAACTCATCTTT. Encoded protein: CACDLTGGYARRADKLIF.